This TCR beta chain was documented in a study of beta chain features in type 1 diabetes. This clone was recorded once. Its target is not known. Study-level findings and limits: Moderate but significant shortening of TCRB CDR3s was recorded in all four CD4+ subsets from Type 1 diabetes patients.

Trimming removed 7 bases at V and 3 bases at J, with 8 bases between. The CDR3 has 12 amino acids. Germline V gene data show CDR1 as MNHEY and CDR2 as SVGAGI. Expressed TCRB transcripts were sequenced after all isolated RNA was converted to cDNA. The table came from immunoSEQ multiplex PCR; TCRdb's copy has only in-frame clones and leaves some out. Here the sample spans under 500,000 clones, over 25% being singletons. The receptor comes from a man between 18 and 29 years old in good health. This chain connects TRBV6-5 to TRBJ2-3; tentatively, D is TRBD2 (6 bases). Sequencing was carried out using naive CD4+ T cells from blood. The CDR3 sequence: CASTGGTDTQYF. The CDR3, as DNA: TGTGCCAGCACCGGAGGGACAGATACGCAGTATTTT.